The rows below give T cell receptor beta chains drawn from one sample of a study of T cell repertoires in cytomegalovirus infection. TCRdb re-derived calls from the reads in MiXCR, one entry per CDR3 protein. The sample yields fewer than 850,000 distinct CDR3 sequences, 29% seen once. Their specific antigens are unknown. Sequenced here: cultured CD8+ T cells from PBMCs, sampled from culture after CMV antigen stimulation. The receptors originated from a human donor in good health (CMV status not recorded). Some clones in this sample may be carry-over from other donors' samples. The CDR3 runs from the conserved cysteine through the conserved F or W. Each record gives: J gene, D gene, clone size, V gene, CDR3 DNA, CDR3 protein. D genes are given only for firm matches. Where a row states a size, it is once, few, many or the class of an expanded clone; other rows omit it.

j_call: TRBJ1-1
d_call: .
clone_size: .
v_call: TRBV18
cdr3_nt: TGTGCCAGCTCACCGACTTGGGGGGACACTGAAGCTTTCTTT
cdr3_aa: CASSPTWGDTEAFF

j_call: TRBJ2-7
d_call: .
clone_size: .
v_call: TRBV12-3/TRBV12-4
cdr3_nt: TGTGCCAGCAGTTTCTTCTGGCCGAGTTCAGACTCCTACGAGCAGTACTTC
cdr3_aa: CASSFFWPSSDSYEQYF

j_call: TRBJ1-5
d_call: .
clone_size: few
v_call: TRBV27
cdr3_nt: TGTGCCAGCAGTTTGACCCGCAATCAGCCCCAGCATTTT
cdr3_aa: CASSLTRNQPQHF

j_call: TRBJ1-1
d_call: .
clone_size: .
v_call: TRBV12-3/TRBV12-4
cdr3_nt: TGTGCCAGCAGGGCGGGAACAGGTCAGAGGATGAACACTGAAGCTTTCTTT
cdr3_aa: CASRAGTGQRMNTEAFF

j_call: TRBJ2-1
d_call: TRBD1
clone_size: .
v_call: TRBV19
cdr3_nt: TGTGCCAGTAGTACGGCACAGGGGGCTCACAATGAGCAGTTCTTC
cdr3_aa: CASSTAQGAHNEQFF

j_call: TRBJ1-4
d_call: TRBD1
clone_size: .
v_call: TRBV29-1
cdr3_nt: TGCAGCGTTGAACAGGGGGCAACTAATGAAAAACTGTTTTTT
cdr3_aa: CSVEQGATNEKLFF

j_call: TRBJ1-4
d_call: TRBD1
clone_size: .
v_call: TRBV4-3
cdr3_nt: TGCGCCAGCAGCCAAGACCGGACAGGATCTGCAACTAATGAAAAACTGTTTTTT
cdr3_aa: CASSQDRTGSATNEKLFF

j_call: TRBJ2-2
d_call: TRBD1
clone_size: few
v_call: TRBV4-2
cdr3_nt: TGTGCCAGCAGCCAAGGGGGAAGGGGGCACGACGGGGAGCTGTTTTTT
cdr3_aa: CASSQGGRGHDGELFF

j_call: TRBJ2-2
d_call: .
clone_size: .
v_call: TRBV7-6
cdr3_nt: TGTGCCAGCAGCCTTCGACCTCCTTTGGTTGACGCCGGGGAGCTGTTTTTT
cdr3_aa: CASSLRPPLVDAGELFF

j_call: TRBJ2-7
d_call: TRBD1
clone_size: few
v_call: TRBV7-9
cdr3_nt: TGTGCCAGCAGCGATACAGGGGGCTCCTACGAGCAGTACTTC
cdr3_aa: CASSDTGGSYEQYF

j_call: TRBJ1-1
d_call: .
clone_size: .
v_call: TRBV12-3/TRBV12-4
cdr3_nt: TGTGCCAGCGAAAGACACGTCACTGAAGCTTTCTTT
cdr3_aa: CASERHVTEAFF

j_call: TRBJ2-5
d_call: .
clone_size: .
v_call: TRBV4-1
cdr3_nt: TGCGCCAGCAGCAACCGGGGCCAAGAGACCCAGTACTTC
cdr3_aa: CASSNRGQETQYF

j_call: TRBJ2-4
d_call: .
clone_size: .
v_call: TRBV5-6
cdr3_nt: TGTGCCAGCAGCCCGAATGGAGGACAAGAGGAAAACATTCAGTACTTC
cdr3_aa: CASSPNGGQEENIQYF

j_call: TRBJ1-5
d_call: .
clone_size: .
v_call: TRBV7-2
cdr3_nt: TGTGCCAGCAGCTTAGGAGGCCTAAATCAGCTCCAGCATTTT
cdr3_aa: CASSLGGLNQLQHF

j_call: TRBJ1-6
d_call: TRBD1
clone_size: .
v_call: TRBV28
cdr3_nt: TGTGCCAGCAGTTTAGAGTCAGCAGGGGGTGATTCACCCCTCCACTTT
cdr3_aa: CASSLESAGGDSPLHF

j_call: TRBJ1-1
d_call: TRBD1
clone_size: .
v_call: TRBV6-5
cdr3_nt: TGTGCCAGCAGTTACCTGGGACAGGGGGTCACTGAAGCTTTCTTT
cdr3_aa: CASSYLGQGVTEAFF

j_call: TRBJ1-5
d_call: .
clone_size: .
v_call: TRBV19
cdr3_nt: TGTGCCAGTAGTATAGATGGGACACCCAATCAGCCCCAGCATTTT
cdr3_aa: CASSIDGTPNQPQHF

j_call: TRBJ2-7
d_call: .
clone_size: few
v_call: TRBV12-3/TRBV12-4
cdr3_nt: TGTGCCAGCAGTCCAATGACAGACACCTACGAGCAGTACTTC
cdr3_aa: CASSPMTDTYEQYF

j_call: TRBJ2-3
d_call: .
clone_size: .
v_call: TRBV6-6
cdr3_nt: TGTGCCAGCACCGACAAGTCAGATACGCAGTATTTT
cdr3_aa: CASTDKSDTQYF

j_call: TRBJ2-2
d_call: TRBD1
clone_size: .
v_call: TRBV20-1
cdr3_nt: TGCAGTGCTAGCCCCGGCAGGGGGTCGGGGACCGGGGAGCTGTTTTTT
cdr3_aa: CSASPGRGSGTGELFF

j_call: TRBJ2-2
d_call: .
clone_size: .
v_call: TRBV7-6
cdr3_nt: TGTGTCAGCACCCCGGGCCGGGGGCAAAGAACCGGGGAGCTGTTTTTT
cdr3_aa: CVSTPGRGQRTGELFF

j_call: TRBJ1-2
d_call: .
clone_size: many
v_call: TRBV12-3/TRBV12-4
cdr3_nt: TGTGCCAGCAGTTCTATACAGTATGGCTACACCTTC
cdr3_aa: CASSSIQYGYTF

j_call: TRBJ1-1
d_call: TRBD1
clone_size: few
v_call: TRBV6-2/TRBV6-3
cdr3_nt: TGTGCCAGCAGTTTCCAAACCGGGACAGGGGTCTTCTTGAACACTGAAGCTTTCTTT
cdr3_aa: CASSFQTGTGVFLNTEAFF

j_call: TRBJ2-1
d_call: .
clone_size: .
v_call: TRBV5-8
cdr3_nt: TGTGCCAGCAGGCGTACTAGCTCCTACAATGAGCAGTTCTTC
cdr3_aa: CASRRTSSYNEQFF

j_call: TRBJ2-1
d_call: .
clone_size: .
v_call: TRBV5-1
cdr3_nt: TGCGCCAGCAGCTTGGGGACTACCAATGAGCAGTTCTTC
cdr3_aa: CASSLGTTNEQFF

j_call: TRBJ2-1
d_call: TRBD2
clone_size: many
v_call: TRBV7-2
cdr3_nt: TGTGCCAGCAGCTTAGAGGCTAGCGGGGGGGATGAGCAGTTCTTC
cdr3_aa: CASSLEASGGDEQFF

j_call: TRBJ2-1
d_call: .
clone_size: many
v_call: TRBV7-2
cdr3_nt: TGTGCCAGCAGCCCCCGCGGGCTTCGGGATGAGCAGTTCTTC
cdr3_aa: CASSPRGLRDEQFF

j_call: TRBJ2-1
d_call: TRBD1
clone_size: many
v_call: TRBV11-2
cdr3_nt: TGTGCCAGCAGCTTAATCAGACAGGGGTTCGGTGAGCAGTTCTTC
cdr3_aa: CASSLIRQGFGEQFF

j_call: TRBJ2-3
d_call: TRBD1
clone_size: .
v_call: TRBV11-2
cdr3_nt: TGTGCCAGCAGCATAGATCGGACAGGGGCCTCCACAGATACGCAGTATTTT
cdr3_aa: CASSIDRTGASTDTQYF

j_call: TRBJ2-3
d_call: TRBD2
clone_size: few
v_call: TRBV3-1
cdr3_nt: TGTGCCAGCAGCCATCTGCAAGGGACTAGCGGCGCAGATACGCAGTATTTT
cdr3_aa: CASSHLQGTSGADTQYF

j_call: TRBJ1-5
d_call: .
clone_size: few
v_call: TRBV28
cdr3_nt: TGTGCCAGCAGCCCGGAGGGGCAGGGCCATCAGCCCCAGCATTTT
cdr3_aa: CASSPEGQGHQPQHF

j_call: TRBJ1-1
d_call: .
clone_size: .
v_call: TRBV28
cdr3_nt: TGTGCCAGCAGTCCGGTGACAGAGAACACTGAAGCTTTCTTT
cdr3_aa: CASSPVTENTEAFF

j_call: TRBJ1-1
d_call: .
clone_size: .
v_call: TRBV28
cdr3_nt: TGTGCCAGCAGTTTGCCTGTTCACCATAACACTGAAGCTTTCTTT
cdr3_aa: CASSLPVHHNTEAFF

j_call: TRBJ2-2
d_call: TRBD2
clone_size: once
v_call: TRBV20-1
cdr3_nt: TGCAGTGCTGAATGGGAGGGACGGGGGAACACCGGGGAGCTGTTTTTT
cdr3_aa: CSAEWEGRGNTGELFF